The source of this T cell receptor (beta chain) is a study of T-cell memory formation after mild COVID-19. Whole-study results and caveats: Second-wave clones that peaked on day 37 lacked confirmed SARS-CoV-2 specificity.

This clonotype has just a few counts. Its antigen is undetermined. TCR alpha and TCR beta cDNA libraries carrying sample barcodes and UMIs were produced by 5'RACE using constant-segment primers. A single record per CDR3 protein comes from TCRdb applying MiXCR to the 5' RACE reads. The data hold about half a million distinct CDR3 sequences, with 18% observed a single time. Germline CDR1 and CDR2: MNHEY and SVGEGT. This CDR3 region has 14 residues. Trimming stripped 8 bases from V and 4 bases from J, with 18 bases between. The material sequenced was PBMCs or a T cell subset sorted from them (not recorded which). The chain has TRBV6-2 or TRBV6-3 and TRBJ2-7, with D perhaps TRBD1 (6 bases). This TCR came from an adult woman who had mild COVID-19 (a few samples of this study predate the infection). Cell type and time point are not known. Here the CDR3 reads CASGSGTGLYEQYF. The CDR3 nucleotides read TGTGCCAGCGGTTCCGGCACAGGGTTATACGAGCAGTACTTC.